The present T cell receptor (beta chain) was sequenced within a study of shared clonotypes between healthy human individuals. General study results and limits: The generation probabilities recorded for non-shared clonotypes fell below those of clonotypes shared by all four donors.

This CDR3 spans 15 amino acids. CDR1 is LNHNV, CDR2 YYDKDF, per germline (reference sequence). The J segment lost 3 bases and the V segment lost 1 base, leaving 6 bases of the junction unmatched. This clone was counted a few times. Its antigen is still unknown. Into CD45RA+ naive and CD45RA-negative memory subsets, the CD4+ cells were split. On sorted subsets, replicate PCRs used 200 to 250 ng DNA, or 25,000 to 35,000 T cell genomes. Here immunoSEQ multiplex PCR was the method, and the copy in TCRdb shows in-frame clones only, minus some. The sample holds more than 1.2 million clones; approximately 98.5% are singletons and the top ten take 0.3% to 0.45%.

The clonotype originates from a man aged 25 to 40 in good health. The chain employs TRBV15 and TRBJ2-7; TRBD2 agrees at 7 bases. The sequencing input was naive CD4+ T cells sorted from blood. Subset reported: CD45RA+ positively selected. The CDR3 coding sequence is TGTGCCACCAGCAGAGCCGCTAGCGGAGACTACGAGCAGTACTTC. It encodes CATSRAASGDYEQYF.